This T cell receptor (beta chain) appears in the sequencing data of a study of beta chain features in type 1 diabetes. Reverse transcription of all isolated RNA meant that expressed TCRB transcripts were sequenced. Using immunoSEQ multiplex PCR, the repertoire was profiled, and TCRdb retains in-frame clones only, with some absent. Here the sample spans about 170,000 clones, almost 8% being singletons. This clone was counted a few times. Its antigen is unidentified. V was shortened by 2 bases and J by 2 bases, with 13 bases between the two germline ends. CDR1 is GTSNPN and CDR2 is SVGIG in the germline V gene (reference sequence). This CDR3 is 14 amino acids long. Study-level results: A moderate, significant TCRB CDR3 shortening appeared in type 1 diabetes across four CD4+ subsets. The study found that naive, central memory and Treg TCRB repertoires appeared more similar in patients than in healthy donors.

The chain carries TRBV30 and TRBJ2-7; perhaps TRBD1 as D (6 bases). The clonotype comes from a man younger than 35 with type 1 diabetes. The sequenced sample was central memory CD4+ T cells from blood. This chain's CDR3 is CAWSYRVGAYEQYF. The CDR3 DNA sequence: TGTGCCTGGAGTTACAGGGTTGGTGCCTACGAGCAGTACTTC.